A single sample gave rise to the 15 T cell receptor beta chains below, sequenced in a study of cytomegalovirus exposure and HLA in healthy donors. In the PCR, 60 Vbeta and 13 Jbeta primers were used. Method: immunoSEQ multiplex PCR; TCRdb's copy keeps in-frame clones and lacks some. This table holds 110,000 to 150,000 clones. Source material: PBMCs. All receptors derive from a woman aged 18 to 35 in good health and CMV-seronegative.

The CDR3 is CASSEGAGGGQPQHF. CDR3 nucleotide sequence: TGTGCCAGCAGTGAAGGCGCAGGGGGCGGTCAGCCCCAGCATTTT. The chain recombines TRBV6-1 with TRBJ1-5; 8 bases fit TRBD1. This CDR3 comprises 15 residues. Unmatched junction bases numbered 5, after V lost 1 base and J lost 6 bases. Germline-derived CDR1 and CDR2 are MNHNS and SASEGT.

The V and J genes are TRBV19 and TRBJ1-5; 7 bases agree with TRBD1. This CDR3 is built from 13 residues. From germline, CDR1 is LNHDA and CDR2 SQIVND (reference sequence). J was trimmed by 8 bases and V by 5 bases; bases with no gene match: 6. For the CDR3, the DNA is TGTGCCAGTAGTGGAGGGGGCGGAAAGCCCCAGCATTTT. It encodes CASSGGGGKPQHF.

This sequence joins TRBV29-1 and TRBJ2-5; 7 nucleotides align to TRBD1. Unmatched junction bases numbered 10, after V lost 7 bases and J lost 2 bases. The germline V gene has CDR1 SQVTM and CDR2 ANQGSEA. CDR3 length equals 14 residues. This CDR3 is CSALGQRYQETQYF. The CDR3 nucleotides are TGCAGCGCGCTGGGACAGAGATATCAAGAGACCCAGTACTTC. The whole variable domain, remainder taken from reference TRBV29-1 and TRBJ2-5, is SAVISQKPSRDICQRGTSLTIQCQVDSQVTMMFWYRQQPGQSLTLIATANQGSEATYESGFVIDKFPISRPNLTFSTLTVSNMSPEDSSIYLCSALGQRYQETQYFGPGTRLLVL.

The chain employs TRBV7-9 and TRBJ2-1, with a weak D call TRBD2 (5 bases). CDR3 size: 15 residues. V lost 2 bases and J lost 4, with 12 bases in between. Germline values: CDR1 SEHNR, CDR2 FQNEAQ (reference sequence). As DNA, the CDR3 is TGTGCCAGCAGCTTAAGGTGGGAGTCTTACAATGAGCAGTTCTTC. Translating it yields CASSLRWESYNEQFF.

The chain uses TRBV9 and TRBJ1-2; D unresolved. V was clipped by 3 bases and J by 7 bases, with 22 bases between them. Germline lookup yields CDR1 SGDLS and CDR2 YYNGEE. The CDR3 is 16 residues long. The CDR3 is CASSGRVISWPGGYTF. The CDR3 DNA follows: TGTGCCAGCAGCGGTCGGGTAATCTCCTGGCCGGGTGGCTACACCTTC.

The V and J genes are TRBV21-1 and TRBJ2-7; the table's D call, TRBD1, has no DNA check behind it. TRBV21-1 is a known pseudogene. This CDR3 is built from 16 residues. CDR3 loop: CASSYKDRTGAYEQYV. DNA for the CDR3: TGTGCCAGCAGCTACAAAGACCGGACAGGAGCGTACGAGCAGTACGTC.

This chain links TRBV9 with TRBJ1-2; D unclear. The CDR3 has 17 residues. Germline V gene sequence: CDR1 SGDLS, CDR2 YYNGEE. The V end was cut by 0 bases, the J end by 0 bases, with 15 bases between. CDR3 protein: CASSVGHTVTSNYGYTF. Here the CDR3 DNA reads TGTGCCAGCAGCGTAGGGCACACAGTAACCTCTAACTATGGCTACACCTTC.

The chain recombines TRBV6-1 with TRBJ2-1; 9 nucleotides match TRBD1. CDR1 is MNHNS and CDR2 is SASEGT in the germline V gene. This CDR3 is built from 13 residues. Trimming took 7 bases from V and 4 from J; bases not matched to a gene: 2. The CDR3 DNA reads as TGTGCCAGCAATGGACAGGGGTACAATGAGCAGTTCTTC. Translated: CASNGQGYNEQFF.

The rearrangement joins TRBV18 to TRBJ1-4; D remains unclear. The ends were cut back, 0 bases at V and 5 bases at J, with 7 bases in the middle. CDR3 size: 14 residues. Germline CDR1 reads KGHSH; CDR2 reads LQKENI. CDR3 in amino acids: CASSPPGSNEKLFF. The CDR3 DNA follows: TGTGCCAGCTCACCACCGGGCAGCAATGAAAAACTGTTTTTT.

The J gene is TRBJ1-5, the V gene TRBV19; 9 bases match TRBD1. Trimming took 10 bases from V and 7 from J; bases not matched to a gene: 8. From germline, CDR1 is LNHDA and CDR2 SQIVND (reference sequence). The CDR3 length is 13 residues. The CDR3 DNA reads TGTGCCACAAAACAGGGGGCCGAACAGCCCCAGCATTTT. Translating gives CATKQGAEQPQHF.

The chain has TRBV19 and TRBJ2-2; 7 nucleotides align to TRBD2. This CDR3 has 17 amino acids. Per the germline V gene, CDR1 is LNHDA and CDR2 is SQIVND (reference sequence). Trimming took 5 bases from V and 2 from J; bases not matched to a gene: 11. CDR3: CASSAPGGAGNTGELFF. The CDR3 DNA reads TGTGCCAGTAGTGCCCCTGGGGGAGCGGGAAACACCGGGGAGCTGTTTTTT.

The chain couples TRBV11-3 to TRBJ2-5, with D perhaps TRBD2 (6 bases). Per germline, CDR1 SGHNT and CDR2 YENEEA. There are 16 residues in the CDR3. V was pared by 0 bases and J by 1 base, with 12 bases between. CDR3 coding DNA: TGTGCCAGCAGCTTAGATGGGGGGTCTGGCCAAGAGACCCAGTACTTC. This encodes CASSLDGGSGQETQYF.

The rearrangement joins TRBV9 to TRBJ1-2, with D possibly TRBD1 on 6 matching bases. V gave up 5 bases and J gave up 5 bases, with 16 bases separating them. The CDR3 totals 14 residues. The V gene's germline CDR1 is SGDLS and CDR2 YYNGEE. The DNA for the CDR3 is TGTGCCAGCAGTCACAACAGGGAAGGTTATGGCTACACCTTC. This gives the protein CASSHNREGYGYTF.

A word on this clone: Other nucleotide sequences in the sample specify the same CDR3. This chain links TRBV7-9 with TRBJ1-1; 8 bases map to TRBD1. CDR1 is SEHNR and CDR2 is FQNEAQ in the germline V gene (reference sequence). J gave up 4 bases and V 6 bases, and 4 bases lay outside the gene matches. The CDR3 runs 13 residues. CDR3 nucleotides: TGTGCCAGCAGACGTACAGGGGGCACTGAAGCTTTCTTT. The encoded protein is CASRRTGGTEAFF.

This chain connects TRBV7-6 to TRBJ2-1, with D tentatively TRBD2 (6 bases). Per germline, CDR1 SGHVS and CDR2 FNYEAQ. The CDR3 sequence is 12 residues long. V was pared by 1 base and J by 11 bases, with 9 bases between. CDR3 in amino acids: CASSLGAGKQFF. As DNA, the CDR3 is TGTGCCAGCAGCTTAGGTGCGGGGAAGCAGTTCTTC.